The 6 T cell receptor beta chains listed next were all sequenced from one sample in a study of CD8 T cells in ankylosing spondylitis. TCRdb itself ran the 5' RACE reads through MiXCR, one entry per CDR3 protein. This table has 200,000 to 250,000 distinct CDR3 sequences, roughly 10% appearing once. The sample consisted of blood, either unsorted or a sorted T cell fraction (not recorded which). These receptors were taken from a male donor with ankylosing spondylitis or in good health (not recorded which).

Many counts were recorded for this clonotype. The CDR3 loop reads CASSNLPGQGDQGDEQFF. DNA of the CDR3: TGCGCCAGCAGCAACCTCCCAGGCCAGGGAGACCAGGGGGATGAGCAGTTCTTC. The rearrangement links TRBV5-1 to TRBJ2-1; 7 bases agree with TRBD1. Germline V gives CDR1 SGHRS, CDR2 YFSETQ. J was trimmed by 8 bases and V by 4 bases; bases with no gene match: 21. The CDR3 sequence is 18 residues long. The variable domain in full, with the rest retrieved from reference TRBV5-1 and TRBJ2-1, is KAGVTQTPRYLIKTRGQQVTLSCSPISGHRSVSWYQQTPGQGLQFLFEYFSETQRNKGNFPGRFSGRQFSNSRSEMNVSTLELGDSALYLCASSNLPGQGDQGDEQFFGPGTRLTVL.

The chain combines TRBV19 with TRBJ2-7, with 9 bases fitting TRBD1. The CDR3 contains 14 residues. V lost 4 bases to trimming and J lost 3 bases; unmatched junction nucleotides: 4. The germline V gene has CDR1 LNHDA and CDR2 SQIVND (reference sequence). CDR3 DNA sequence: TGTGCCAGTAGTACGACAGGGGGTGGCTACGAGCAGTACTTC. Amino acid sequence: CASSTTGGGYEQYF.

This clonotype was observed a handful of times. The CDR3 reads CSARDAGDSTDTQYF. In DNA form, the CDR3 reads TGCAGTGCTAGAGATGCAGGGGATTCCACAGATACGCAGTATTTT. This chain connects TRBV20-1 to TRBJ2-3, with D tentatively TRBD1 (6 bases). This CDR3 region has 15 residues. V was pared by 0 bases and J by 2 bases, with 12 bases between. Germline V gene sequence: CDR1 DFQATT, CDR2 SNEGSKA (reference sequence).

This clonotype was seen only a few times. V and J are TRBV2 and TRBJ2-5; tentatively, D is TRBD2 (5 bases). This CDR3 spans 13 amino acids. V lost 6 bases and J lost 5, with 13 bases in between. Germline CDR1 is SNHLY and CDR2 is FYNNEI. The chain's CDR3 is CASSTRRGETQYF. CDR3 nucleotides: TGTGCCAGCAGCACACGCCGAGGGGAGACCCAGTACTTC.

This clonotype has at least ten counts. The chain carries TRBV29-1 and TRBJ2-7; weak D call: TRBD2 (6 bases). The CDR3 length is 13 residues. V lost 3 bases and J 1 base, leaving 10 bases between the germline ends. Germline-derived CDR1 and CDR2 are SQVTM and ANQGSEA. CDR3 in DNA: TGCAGCGTTGAGTATGCGGGATCCTACGAGCAGTACTTC. Translating gives CSVEYAGSYEQYF.

This sequence joins TRBV7-9 and TRBJ2-2; TRBD1 aligns across 9 bases. Germline-derived CDR1 and CDR2 are SEHNR and FQNEAQ (reference sequence). V dropped 5 bases and J dropped 2; count of bases not matched to a gene: 6. This CDR3 has 16 amino acids. The DNA for the CDR3 is TGTGCCAGCAGCCGTTCGGGACAGGGAAACACCGGGGAGCTGTTTTTT. This encodes CASSRSGQGNTGELFF. Together with reference TRBV7-9 and TRBJ2-2, the CDR3 gives the full variable domain: DTGVSQNPRHKITKRGQNVTFRCDPISEHNRLYWYRQTLGQGPEFLTYFQNEAQLEKSRLLSDRFSAERPKGSFSTLEIQRTEQGDSAMYLCASSRSGQGNTGELFFGEGSRLTVL.